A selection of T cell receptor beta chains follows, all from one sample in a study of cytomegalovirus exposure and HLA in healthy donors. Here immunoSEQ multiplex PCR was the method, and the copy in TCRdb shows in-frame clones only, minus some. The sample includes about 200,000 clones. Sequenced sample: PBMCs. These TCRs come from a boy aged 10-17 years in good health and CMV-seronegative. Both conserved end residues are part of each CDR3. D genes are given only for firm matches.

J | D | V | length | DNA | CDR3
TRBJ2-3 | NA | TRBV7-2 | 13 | TGTGCCAGCAGCACCCGGGGCACAGATACGCAGTATTTT | CASSTRGTDTQYF
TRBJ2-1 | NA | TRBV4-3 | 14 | TGCGCCAGCAGCCAAGAAAGGAGGTCCCATGAGCAGTTCTTC | CASSQERRSHEQFF
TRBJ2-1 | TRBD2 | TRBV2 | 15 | TGTGCCAGCATTCTCCAGCGGGGAGCGAGGAATGAGCAGTTCTTC | CASILQRGARNEQFF
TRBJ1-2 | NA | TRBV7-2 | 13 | TGTGCCAGCAGCTTGACAGGAGACTATGGCTACACCTTC | CASSLTGDYGYTF
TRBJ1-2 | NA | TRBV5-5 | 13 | TGTGCCAGCAGCTTGGTTCCCGGGAATGGCTACACCTTC | CASSLVPGNGYTF
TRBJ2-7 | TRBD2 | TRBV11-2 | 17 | TGTGCCAGCAGCGGGAAGGGGAGCGGGGGTTGGACCTACGAGCAGTACTTC | CASSGKGSGGWTYEQYF
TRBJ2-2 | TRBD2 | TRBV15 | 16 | TGTGCCACCAGCTTACGGGGGGGGCCGGACACCGGGGAGCTGTTTTTT | CATSLRGGPDTGELFF
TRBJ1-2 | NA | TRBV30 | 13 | TGTGCCTGGAGGCGGCTTGGAACAAATGGCTACACCTTC | CAWRRLGTNGYTF
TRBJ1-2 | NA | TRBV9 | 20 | TGTGCCGGCAGCGGACACATCCTCGGGGGAACCCTTGGCTCTACTGATGGCTACACCTTC | CAGSGHILGGTLGSTDGYTF
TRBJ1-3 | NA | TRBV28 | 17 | TGTGCCAGCACCCCCCCCACCGGGGTAGAGAGGGGAAACACCATATATTTT | CASTPPTGVERGNTIYF
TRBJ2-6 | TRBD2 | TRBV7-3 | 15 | TGTGCCAGCCGACCGGGGGGAACTGGGGCCAACGTCCTGACTTTC | CASRPGGTGANVLTF
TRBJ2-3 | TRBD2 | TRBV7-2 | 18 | TGTGCCAGCAGCCTCACTTTTTATAGCGGGGGGGACACAGATACGCAGTATTTT | CASSLTFYSGGDTDTQYF
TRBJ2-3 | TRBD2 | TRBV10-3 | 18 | TGTGCCATCAGTGAGTCAGGTAGCGGGGGCCGTGACACAGATACGCAGTATTTT | CAISESGSGGRDTDTQYF
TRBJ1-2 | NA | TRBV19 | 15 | TGTGCCAGTAGTAGGGGTTTTGCGGGGCACTATGGCTACACCTTC | CASSRGFAGHYGYTF
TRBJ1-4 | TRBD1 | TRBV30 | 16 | TGTGCCTGGAGTCCCCGAGGGACAGCAACTAATGAAAAACTGTTTTTT | CAWSPRGTATNEKLFF
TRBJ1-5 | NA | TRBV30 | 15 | TGTGCCTGGAGCGCCGACCGCGGGGGACATCAGCCCCAGCATTTT | CAWSADRGGHQPQHF
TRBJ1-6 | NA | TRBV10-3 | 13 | TGTGCCATCAGTGACATCGGTAATTCACCCCTCCACTTT | CAISDIGNSPLHF
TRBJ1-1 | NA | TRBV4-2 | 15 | TGTGCCAGCAGCCAAGTAGACAGGCTGAACACTGAAGCTTTCTTT | CASSQVDRLNTEAFF
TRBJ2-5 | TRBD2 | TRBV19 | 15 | TGTGCCAGTAGTATTGGGGGGGACTCGCGAGAGACCCAGTACTTC | CASSIGGDSRETQYF
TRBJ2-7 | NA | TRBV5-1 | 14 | TGCGCCAGCAGCTTGGTACGGTCGTCCTACGAGCAGTACTTC | CASSLVRSSYEQYF
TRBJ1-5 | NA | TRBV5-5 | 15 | TGTGCCAGCAGCTTGACAGGGAATAGCAATCAGCCCCAGCATTTT | CASSLTGNSNQPQHF
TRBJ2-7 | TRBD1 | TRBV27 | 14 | TGTGCCAGCAGGATCCGACAGGGAGCTTGGGAGCAGTACTTC | CASRIRQGAWEQYF
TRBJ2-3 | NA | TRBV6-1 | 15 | TGTGCCAGCTCGAATAGCGGTTCTAGCACAGATACGCAGTATTTT | CASSNSGSSTDTQYF
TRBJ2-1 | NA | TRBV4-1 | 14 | TGCGCCAGCAGCCAAGTTCTTGTAGTCGGGGAGCAGTTCTTC | CASSQVLVVGEQFF
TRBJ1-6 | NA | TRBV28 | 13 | TGTGCCAGCAGTGGGGACTTCAGTTCACCCCTCCACTTT | CASSGDFSSPLHF
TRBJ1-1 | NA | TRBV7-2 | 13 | TGTGCCAGCAGCTTAGGCAGGGCAACTGAAGCTTTCTTT | CASSLGRATEAFF
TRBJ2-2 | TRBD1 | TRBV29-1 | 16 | TGCAGCGTGTCTGAATCCAGGGGGAAGAACACCGGGGAGCTGTTTTTT | CSVSESRGKNTGELFF
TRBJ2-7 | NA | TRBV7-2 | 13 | TGTGCCAGCAGCTTCAAAGGGGCCTACGAGCAGTACTTC | CASSFKGAYEQYF
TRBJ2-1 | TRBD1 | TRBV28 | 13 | TGTGCCAGCGGCAGGGGGCGCGAGGATGAGCAGTTCTTC | CASGRGREDEQFF
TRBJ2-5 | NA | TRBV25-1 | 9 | TGTGCGGCAGGGGAGACCCAGTACTTC | CAAGETQYF
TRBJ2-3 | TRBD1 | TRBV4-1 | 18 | TGCGCCAGCAGCCAAGAAGGAGTAGGGGGCGGGAGCACAGATACGCAGTATTTT | CASSQEGVGGGSTDTQYF
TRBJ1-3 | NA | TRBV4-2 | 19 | TGTGCCAGCAGCCAAGATCCCATGAGAGTCGTACTCTCTGGAAACACCATATATTTT | CASSQDPMRVVLSGNTIYF
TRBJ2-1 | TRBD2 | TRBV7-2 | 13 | TGTGCCAGCACTTTGGGGGGAGGGAATGAGCAGTTCTTC | CASTLGGGNEQFF
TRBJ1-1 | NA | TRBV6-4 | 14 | TGTGCCAGCAGTCGGCAACCAGGGGACACTGAAGCTTTCTTT | CASSRQPGDTEAFF
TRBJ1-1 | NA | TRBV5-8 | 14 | TGTGCCAGCAGCCCCTGGCTGCCGGGAAATGAAGCTTTCTTT | CASSPWLPGNEAFF
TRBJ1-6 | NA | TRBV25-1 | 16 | TGTGCCAGCAGTGAATCGCGGAGGGCCCTTAATTCACCCCTCCACTTT | CASSESRRALNSPLHF
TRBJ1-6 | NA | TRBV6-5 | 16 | TGTGCCAGCAGTTTAGCGGAAAGAACCTATAATTCACCCCTCCACTTT | CASSLAERTYNSPLHF
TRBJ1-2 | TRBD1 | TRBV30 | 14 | TGTGCCTGGAGTGTACTAGGGGGCAACTATGGCTACACCTTC | CAWSVLGGNYGYTF
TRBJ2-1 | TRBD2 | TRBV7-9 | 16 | TGTGCCAGCAGCCGGGGTTCGGGGGGGGTGTACAATGAGCAGTTCTTC | CASSRGSGGVYNEQFF
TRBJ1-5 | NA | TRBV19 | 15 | TGTGCCAGTAGTATGGTCACACAGGGCTATCAGCCCCAGCATTTT | CASSMVTQGYQPQHF
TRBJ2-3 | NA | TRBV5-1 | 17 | TGCGCCAGCAGCTTGATTGTAGGGGGGGGATCACCAGATACGCAGTATTTT | CASSLIVGGGSPDTQYF
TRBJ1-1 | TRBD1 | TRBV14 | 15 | TGTGCCAGCAGCCACCTACCGGGACAGCTCACTGAAGCTTTCTTT | CASSHLPGQLTEAFF
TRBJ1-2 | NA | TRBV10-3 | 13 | TGTGCCATCAGTGCACAGGTTGTGTATGGCTACACCTTC | CAISAQVVYGYTF
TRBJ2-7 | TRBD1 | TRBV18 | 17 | TGTGCCAGCTCACGTCTACCGACAGGGAGCTGGGTTGGCGAGCAGTACTTC | CASSRLPTGSWVGEQYF
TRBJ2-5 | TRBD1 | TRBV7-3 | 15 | TGTGCCAGCAGCCAAGCCGGGACAGGGGTAGAGACCCAGTACTTC | CASSQAGTGVETQYF